This T cell receptor beta chain appears in the sequencing data of a study of tumor-infiltrating lymphocytes in primary liver carcinoma. Study summary: The patients included men and women who were aged 30 to 69 years. Tumor staging was T1-T3 N0M0; sizes spanned about 4.2 to 11 cm across.

General study points: Blood trailed tumors significantly in top-250-clone fraction (p = 0.039).

On this clonotype itself: The antigen is unknown.

cDNA specific to TCR beta was made from 500 ng of total RNA, with a constant-region primer employed for priming. Slightly modified ARM-PCR served as the procedure for the TCR beta libraries. These libraries came from three rounds of nested multiplex PCR. The first two PCR rounds used TRBV1-TRBV30 primers with a Cbeta primer, 9 to 11 cycles each. TCRdb reprocessed the multiplex PCR reads via MiXCR and lists one record per CDR3 protein. The data contain approximately 80,000 distinct CDR3 sequences, roughly 71% of them singletons. The germline CDR1 and CDR2 sequences are SNHLY and FYNNEI. V lost 4 bases and J 0 bases, leaving 10 bases between the germline ends. The CDR3 contains 15 residues. Co-extracted RNA and DNA came from about 19-30 mg of unsorted bulk tissue.

The chain combines TRBV2 with TRBJ1-3; no reliable D call. The sample was tumor-adjacent normal liver tissue. This sequence originates from a man aged 35 to 55 with primary liver carcinoma and hepatitis B virus infection. CDR3: CASSVAGSSGNTIYF. DNA for the CDR3: TGTGCCAGCAGTGTAGCCGGCAGCTCTGGAAACACCATATATTTT.